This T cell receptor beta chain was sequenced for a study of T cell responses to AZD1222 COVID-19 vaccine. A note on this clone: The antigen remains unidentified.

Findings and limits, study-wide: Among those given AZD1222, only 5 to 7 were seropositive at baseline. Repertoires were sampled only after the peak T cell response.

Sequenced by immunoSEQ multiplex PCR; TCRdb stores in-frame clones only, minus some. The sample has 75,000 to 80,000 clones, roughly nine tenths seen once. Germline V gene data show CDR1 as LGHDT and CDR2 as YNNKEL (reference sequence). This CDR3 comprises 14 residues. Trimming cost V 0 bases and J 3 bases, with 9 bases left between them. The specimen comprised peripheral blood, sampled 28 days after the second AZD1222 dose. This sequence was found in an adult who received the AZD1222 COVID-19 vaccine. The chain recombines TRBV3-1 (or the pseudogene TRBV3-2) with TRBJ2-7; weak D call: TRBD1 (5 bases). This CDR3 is CASSQEVDSYEQYF. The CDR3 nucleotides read TGTGCCAGCAGCCAAGAGGTTGACAGCTACGAGCAGTACTTC.